Following are 14 T cell receptor beta chains from one sample sequenced in a study of blood T cell repertoires in COVID-19. The method was immunoSEQ multiplex PCR; TCRdb's version includes in-frame clones alone and lacks a portion of them. The sample has 350,000 or so clones, nearly 90% seen once. Sequences were obtained from peripheral blood. These receptors were taken from a man younger than 30 with active or convalescent COVID-19.

The chain joins TRBV19 to TRBJ2-3; TRBD2 aligns across 8 bases. V trimming: 5 bases; J trimming: 6 bases; junction bases outside the gene matches: 10. Germline V gene sequence: CDR1 LNHDA, CDR2 SQIVND (reference sequence). CDR3 length: 15 amino acids. The CDR3 coding sequence is TGTGCCAGTAGTCATACTAGCGGTAGGTCTGATACGCAGTATTTT. Translated, it gives CASSHTSGRSDTQYF. Using reference TRBV19 and TRBJ2-3 for the parts outside the CDR3, the full variable domain is DGGITQSPKYLFRKEGQNVTLSCEQNLNHDAMYWYRQDPGQGLRLIYYSQIVNDFQKGDIAEGYSVSREKKESFPLTVTSAQKNPTAFYLCASSHTSGRSDTQYFGPGTRLTVL.

The V call is TRBV6-5, the J call TRBJ2-1, with 7 bases aligning to TRBD1. Germline-derived CDR1 and CDR2 are MNHEY and SVGAGI. The CDR3 has 13 residues. CDR3: CGVGQRTYNEQFF. CDR3 in DNA: TGTGGAGTGGGACAGAGGACCTACAATGAGCAGTTCTTC.

The chain uses TRBV19 and TRBJ1-4, with D uncertain. Trimming pared 3 bases from V and 8 bases from J, leaving 13 bases between. This CDR3 has 14 amino acids. Germline lookup yields CDR1 LNHDA and CDR2 SQIVND (reference sequence). CDR3 in amino acids: CASSINGEVEKLFF. CDR3 nucleotide sequence: TGTGCCAGTAGTATCAACGGTGAGGTAGAAAAACTGTTTTTT.

The chain couples TRBV29-1 to TRBJ2-5; 7 positions agree with TRBD1. The ends lost 8 bases at V and 5 bases at J; junction bases unmatched: 11. Germline V gene data show CDR1 as SQVTM and CDR2 as ANQGSEA. The CDR3 totals 13 residues. The CDR3 DNA reads as TGCAGCATCGGACAGGCGGTTACGGAGACCCAGTACTTC. Amino acids: CSIGQAVTETQYF. Supplemented by reference TRBV29-1 and TRBJ2-5, the full variable domain reads SAVISQKPSRDICQRGTSLTIQCQVDSQVTMMFWYRQQPGQSLTLIATANQGSEATYESGFVIDKFPISRPNLTFSTLTVSNMSPEDSSIYLCSIGQAVTETQYFGPGTRLLVL.

The chain joins TRBV28 to TRBJ2-5; possible D gene TRBD2, 7 bases. This CDR3 has 14 amino acids. V was pared by 10 bases and J by 5 bases, with 20 bases between. Germline loops: CDR1 MDHEN, CDR2 SYDVKM. CDR3 protein: CANPRRGAGETQYF. The CDR3 DNA reads as TGTGCCAACCCCCGCCGGGGGGCCGGGGAGACCCAGTACTTC.

The chain recombines TRBV19 with TRBJ2-7, with D perhaps matching TRBD1 (6 bases). The CDR3 sequence is 16 residues long. V was cut by 6 bases and J by 4 bases, with 22 bases left in between. Germline V gene sequence: CDR1 LNHDA, CDR2 SQIVND (reference sequence). The CDR3 coding sequence is TGTGCCAGTAGCTTAGGGAACAGGGCCCCCATGTACGAGCAGTACTTC. It is translated as CASSLGNRAPMYEQYF. Complete variable domain (other parts from reference TRBV19 and TRBJ2-7): DGGITQSPKYLFRKEGQNVTLSCEQNLNHDAMYWYRQDPGQGLRLIYYSQIVNDFQKGDIAEGYSVSREKKESFPLTVTSAQKNPTAFYLCASSLGNRAPMYEQYFGPGTRLTVT.

The CDR3 sequence is CASSYRARAEQYF. CDR3 DNA: TGTGCCAGCAGTTACCGGGCCAGGGCCGAGCAGTACTTC. This chain uses TRBV6-5 with TRBJ2-7; D might be TRBD1 (5 bases). Germline V CDR1 and CDR2: MNHEY, SVGAGI. The CDR3 sequence is 13 residues long. The germline V and J ends were trimmed by 2 bases and 6 bases, with 11 bases remaining between them.

The V and J genes are TRBV6-2 or TRBV6-3 and TRBJ1-3; TRBD1 is a possible D gene (5 bases). CDR3 length: 16 amino acids. From germline, CDR1 is MNHEY and CDR2 SVGEGT. V was shortened by 2 bases and J by 2 bases, with 13 bases between the two germline ends. The CDR3 DNA follows: TGTGCCAGCAGTTACGCGCCTTCGGACACTGGAAACACCATATATTTT. It codes for CASSYAPSDTGNTIYF.

The V call is TRBV18, the J call TRBJ2-5; TRBD1 matches at 9 bases. V shed 2 bases, J shed 5 bases, and the junction held 6 bases outside the gene matches. The CDR3 spans 15 residues. Looked up from germline, CDR1 is KGHSH and CDR2 is LQKENI. The CDR3 sequence is CASSPSRQGVETQYF. CDR3 DNA sequence: TGTGCCAGCTCACCATCGCGACAGGGGGTGGAGACCCAGTACTTC. The full variable domain, with the rest looked up from reference TRBV18 and TRBJ2-5, is NAGVMQNPRHLVRRRGQEARLRCSPMKGHSHVYWYRQLPEEGLKFMVYLQKENIIDESGMPKERFSAEFPKEGPSILRIQQVVRGDSAAYFCASSPSRQGVETQYFGPGTRLLVL.

The V call is TRBV11-3, the J call TRBJ2-2; D perhaps matches TRBD2 (6 bases). This CDR3 contains 15 residues. The germline V gene has CDR1 SGHNT and CDR2 YENEEA. With 1 base removed from V and 5 bases from J, the gap between germline ends came to 11 bases. CDR3 sequence (DNA): TGTGCCAGCAGCTTAGCGTCGGGGGTAACCGGGGAGCTGTTTTTT. Amino acid sequence: CASSLASGVTGELFF.

The CDR3 nucleotides are TGTGCCAGCAGCGTAGCTGGAGGGAGTGGGCGAGAGACCCAGTACTTC. Protein product: CASSVAGGSGRETQYF. The rearrangement uses TRBV9 and TRBJ2-5; maybe TRBD2 (6 bases). In germline, CDR1 is SGDLS, CDR2 YYNGEE. Trimming shortened V by 0 bases and J by 4 bases, and 16 bases separated the two germline ends. The CDR3 totals 16 residues. The whole variable domain, remainder taken from reference TRBV9 and TRBJ2-5, is DSGVTQTPKHLITATGQRVTLRCSPRSGDLSVYWYQQSLDQGLQFLIQYYNGEERAKGNILERFSAQQFPDLHSELNLSSLELGDSALYFCASSVAGGSGRETQYFGPGTRLLVL.

The chain links TRBV28 to TRBJ2-7; a possible D gene is TRBD1 (6 bases). The length of the CDR3 is 18 residues. Trimming shortened V by 1 base and J by 1 base, and 20 bases separated the two germline ends. Germline V gives CDR1 MDHEN, CDR2 SYDVKM. DNA for the CDR3: TGTGCCAGCAGTTTATCCACAGGGTTAACCCGTTGGTCCTACGAGCAGTACTTC. It yields the protein CASSLSTGLTRWSYEQYF.

The chain recombines TRBV7-7 with TRBJ2-5; D uncertain. Germline CDR1 is SSHAT and CDR2 is FNYEAQ (reference sequence). Trimming took off 1 base at V and 2 bases at J, with 5 bases between the two ends. The CDR3 has 13 residues. The CDR3 nucleotides are TGTGCCAGCAGCTTAGTACAGCAAGAGACCCAGTACTTC. As protein: CASSLVQQETQYF.

This clone was observed once. V and J are TRBV7-3 and TRBJ2-3; 8 nucleotides match TRBD1. Looked up from germline, CDR1 is SGHTA and CDR2 is FQGTGA. Trimming cost V 4 bases and J 5 bases; bases outside gene matches: 11. The CDR3 is 16 amino acids. The CDR3 coding sequence is TGTGCCAGCAGCTCGACCCCAGGGGGCGAGAGAGATACGCAGTATTTT. It translates to CASSSTPGGERDTQYF.